Following are 9 T cell receptor beta chains from one sample sequenced in a study of blood T cell repertoires in COVID-19. Libraries were prepared by immunoSEQ multiplex PCR; TCRdb keeps only in-frame clonotypes and omits some of them. The sample has roughly 140,000 clones, 80% seen once. Sequencing used peripheral blood. The receptor set was obtained from a man aged 65 to 79 who had recovered from COVID-19.

In this sample, this clone turned up once. The V call is TRBV5-4, the J call TRBJ2-5; 13 bases line up with TRBD2. Trimming at V came to 4 bases and at J to 7 bases, leaving 13 bases not matched to a gene. Germline CDR1 is SGHNT and CDR2 is YYREEE (reference sequence). The CDR3 is made up of 17 amino acids. CDR3 DNA sequence: TGTGCCAGCAGCCACCGAACTAGCGGGAGGGCCTTCTGGACCCAGTACTTC. This encodes CASSHRTSGRAFWTQYF.

This clone has just one count. The V gene is TRBV5-1, the J gene TRBJ2-3; 9 nucleotides agree with TRBD1. Germline V gene sequence: CDR1 SGHRS, CDR2 YFSETQ. V shed 2 bases, J shed 6 bases, and the junction held 4 bases outside the gene matches. This CDR3 spans 14 amino acids. The DNA for the CDR3 is TGCGCCAGCAGCTTTACAGGGGGCAGGGATACGCAGTATTTT. Protein: CASSFTGGRDTQYF.

CDR3: CASSPVAERAHEQYF. As DNA, the CDR3 is TGCGCCAGCAGCCCGGTAGCTGAGCGGGCCCACGAGCAGTACTTC. The chain carries TRBV5-1 and TRBJ2-7; tentatively, D is TRBD2 (6 bases). CDR1 is SGHRS, CDR2 YFSETQ, per germline. This CDR3 contains 15 residues. V was shortened by 4 bases and J by 5 bases, with 19 bases between the two germline ends.

The chain recombines TRBV7-2 with TRBJ2-5; D not certain. Germline V gene data show CDR1 as SGHTA and CDR2 as FQGNSA. The CDR3 runs 15 residues. V gave up 2 bases and J gave up 2 bases, with 12 bases separating them. As DNA, the CDR3 is TGTGCCAGCAGCTTATGGTTACATCAGCAAGAGACCCAGTACTTC. Translation: CASSLWLHQQETQYF. Full variable domain (outside the CDR3, taken from reference TRBV7-2 and TRBJ2-5): GAGVSQSPSNKVTEKGKDVELRCDPISGHTALYWYRQSLGQGLEFLIYFQGNSAPDKSGLPSDRFSAERTGGSVSTLTIQRTQQEDSAVYLCASSLWLHQQETQYFGPGTRLLVL.

The V and J genes are TRBV27 and TRBJ1-1; D unresolved. V was pared by 5 bases and J by 4 bases, with 20 bases between. CDR1 is MNHEY and CDR2 is SMNVEV in the germline V gene (reference sequence). The length of the CDR3 is 16 residues. This CDR3 reads CASSDRVRRFATEAFF. The DNA of the CDR3 is TGTGCCAGCAGTGACCGGGTCAGGAGGTTCGCCACTGAAGCTTTCTTT.

This chain connects TRBV5-4 to TRBJ2-7, with D possibly being TRBD1 (7 bases). The V end was cut by 6 bases, the J end by 5 bases, with 15 bases between. Germline values: CDR1 SGHNT, CDR2 YYREEE (reference sequence). This CDR3 contains 13 residues. The CDR3 DNA is TGTGCCAGCACTCAACCAGGGGGGAACGAGCAGTACTTC. Its translation: CASTQPGGNEQYF.

The sample holds one count of this clone. The chain uses TRBV12-3 or TRBV12-4 and TRBJ2-5, with 7 bases identical to TRBD1. V lost 5 bases to trimming and J lost 10 bases; unmatched junction nucleotides: 10. CDR3 length: 13 amino acids. The CDR3 coding sequence is TGTGCCAGCAGTCTTTTAACAGGGGTGTACCAGTACTTC. Translated: CASSLLTGVYQYF.

V usage is TRBV4-2 and J usage is TRBJ2-7; 13 nucleotides line up with TRBD2. This CDR3 spans 16 amino acids. Germline V gene lookup returns CDR1 LGHNA and CDR2 YNFKEQ. Trimming at V came to 1 base and at J to 3 bases, leaving 3 bases not matched to a gene. This chain's CDR3 is CASSQAGLAGDYEQYF. The DNA for the CDR3 is TGTGCCAGCAGCCAAGCTGGACTAGCGGGAGACTACGAGCAGTACTTC.

The genes are TRBV7-8 and TRBJ2-6, with 9 bases fitting TRBD2. V lost 1 base to trimming and J lost 5 bases; unmatched junction nucleotides: 9. The CDR3 spans 18 residues. CDR1 SGHVS and CDR2 FQNEAQ come from the germline V gene. The CDR3 here is CASSLGSSGTVWANVLTF. The CDR3 nucleotides read TGTGCCAGCAGCTTAGGCTCTAGCGGGACGGTATGGGCCAACGTCCTGACTTTC.